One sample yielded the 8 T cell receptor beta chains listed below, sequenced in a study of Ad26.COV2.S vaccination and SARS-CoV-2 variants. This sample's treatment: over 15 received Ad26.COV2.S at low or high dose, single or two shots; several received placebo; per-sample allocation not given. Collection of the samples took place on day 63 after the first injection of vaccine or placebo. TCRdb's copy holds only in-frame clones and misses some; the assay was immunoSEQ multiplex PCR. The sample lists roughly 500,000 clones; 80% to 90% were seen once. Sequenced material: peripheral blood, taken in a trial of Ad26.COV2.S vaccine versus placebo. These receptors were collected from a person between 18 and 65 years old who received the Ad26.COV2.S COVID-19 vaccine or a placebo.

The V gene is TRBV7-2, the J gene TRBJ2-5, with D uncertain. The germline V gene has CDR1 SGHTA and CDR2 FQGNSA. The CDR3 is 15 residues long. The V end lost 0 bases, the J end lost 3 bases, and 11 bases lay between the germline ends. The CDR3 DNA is TGTGCCAGCAGCTTAGCGCATGACCCCGAAGAGACCCAGTACTTC. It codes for CASSLAHDPEETQYF.

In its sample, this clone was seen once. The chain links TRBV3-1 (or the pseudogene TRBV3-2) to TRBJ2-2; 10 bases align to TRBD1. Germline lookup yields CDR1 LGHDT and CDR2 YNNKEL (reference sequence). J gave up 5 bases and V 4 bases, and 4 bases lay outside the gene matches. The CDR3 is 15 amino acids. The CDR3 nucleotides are TGTGCCAGCAGCCGGAGACAGGGGGCAACCGGGGAGCTGTTTTTT. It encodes CASSRRQGATGELFF.

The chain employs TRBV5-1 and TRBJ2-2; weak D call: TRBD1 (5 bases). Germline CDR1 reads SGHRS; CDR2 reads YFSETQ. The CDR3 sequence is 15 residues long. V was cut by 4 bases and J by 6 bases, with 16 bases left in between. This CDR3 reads CASSIGQTEAGELFF. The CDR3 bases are TGCGCCAGCAGCATAGGACAAACAGAGGCCGGGGAGCTGTTTTTT. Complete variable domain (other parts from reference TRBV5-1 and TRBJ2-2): KAGVTQTPRYLIKTRGQQVTLSCSPISGHRSVSWYQQTPGQGLQFLFEYFSETQRNKGNFPGRFSGRQFSNSRSEMNVSTLELGDSALYLCASSIGQTEAGELFFGEGSRLTVL.

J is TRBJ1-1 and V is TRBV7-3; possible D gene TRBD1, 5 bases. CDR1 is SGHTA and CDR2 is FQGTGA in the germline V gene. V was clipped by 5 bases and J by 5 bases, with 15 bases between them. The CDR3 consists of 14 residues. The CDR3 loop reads CASSPRGGVTEAFF. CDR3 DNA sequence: TGTGCCAGCAGCCCACGGGGCGGGGTGACTGAAGCTTTCTTT.

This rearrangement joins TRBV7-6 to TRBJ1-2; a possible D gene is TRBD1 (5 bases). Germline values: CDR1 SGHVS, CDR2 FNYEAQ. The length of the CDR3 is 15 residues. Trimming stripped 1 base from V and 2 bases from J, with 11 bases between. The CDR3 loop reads CASSLDAGTNYGYTF. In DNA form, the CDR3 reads TGTGCCAGCAGCTTAGATGCAGGGACCAACTATGGCTACACCTTC. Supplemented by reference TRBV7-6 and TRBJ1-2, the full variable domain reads GAGVSQSPRYKVTKRGQDVALRCDPISGHVSLYWYRQALGQGPEFLTYFNYEAQQDKSGLPNDRFSAERPEGSISTLTIQRTEQRDSAMYRCASSLDAGTNYGYTFGSGTRLTVV.

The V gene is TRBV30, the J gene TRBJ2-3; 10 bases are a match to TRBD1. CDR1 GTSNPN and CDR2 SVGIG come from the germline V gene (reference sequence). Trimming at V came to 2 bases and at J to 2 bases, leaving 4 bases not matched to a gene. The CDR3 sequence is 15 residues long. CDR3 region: CAWSRDRGNTDTQYF. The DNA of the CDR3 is TGTGCCTGGAGTAGGGACAGGGGCAACACAGATACGCAGTATTTT.

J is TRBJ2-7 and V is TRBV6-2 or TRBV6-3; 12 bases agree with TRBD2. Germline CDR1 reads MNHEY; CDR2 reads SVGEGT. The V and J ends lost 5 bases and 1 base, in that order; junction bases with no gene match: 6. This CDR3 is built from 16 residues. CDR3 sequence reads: CASSTTSGRISYEQYV. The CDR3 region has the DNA TGTGCCAGCAGTACTACTAGCGGGAGGATTTCCTACGAGCAGTACGTC.

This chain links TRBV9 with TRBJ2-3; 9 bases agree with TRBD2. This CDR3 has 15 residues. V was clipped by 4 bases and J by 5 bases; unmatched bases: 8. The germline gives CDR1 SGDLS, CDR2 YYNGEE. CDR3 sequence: CASSSGGPWGDTQYF. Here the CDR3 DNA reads TGTGCCAGCAGCAGCGGGGGGCCGTGGGGAGATACGCAGTATTTT.